Below, one T cell receptor beta chain is given with its context. Antigen: not known. The sample belongs to a study of neoadjuvant anti-PD-1 for oral cavity cancer. Study-wide findings and caveats: Higher pretreatment Treg/Th17 ratios tracked higher pretreatment blood clonality.

Data came from immunoSEQ multiplex PCR; TCRdb stores just in-frame clones and leaves some out. The sample has tens of thousands of clones, more than 70% seen once; the top ten hold 3% to 3.5%. This specimen consisted of PBMCs, obtained before nivolumab (anti-PD-1) treatment. The source is a person between 40 and 85 years old with oral cavity squamous cell carcinoma.

The CDR3 reads CAWATSGGAFETQYF. CDR3 DNA: TGTGCCTGGGCTACTAGCGGGGGGGCCTTTGAGACCCAGTACTTC. This sequence joins TRBV30 and TRBJ2-5, with 13 nucleotides matching TRBD2. The germline CDR1 and CDR2 sequences are GTSNPN and SVGIG (reference sequence). V gave up 5 bases and J gave up 5 bases; unmatched junction bases: 8. The length of the CDR3 is 15 residues.